Following are 32 T cell receptor beta chains from one sample sequenced in a study of blood T cell repertoires in COVID-19. Profiled with immunoSEQ multiplex PCR; TCRdb holds only in-frame clones, not every one. The data contain some 58,000 clones, about nine tenths of them singletons. Source material: peripheral blood. The receptors were gathered from a man aged 45 to 65 with active COVID-19.

The chain links TRBV24-1 to TRBJ2-1, with TRBD2 matching over 11 bases. V trimming: 2 bases; J trimming: 6 bases; junction bases outside the gene matches: 5. The CDR3 covers 16 residues. CDR1 and CDR2 (germline): KGHDR, SFDVKD. CDR3 sequence: CATSDSTSGTSNEQFF. In DNA form, the CDR3 reads TGTGCCACCAGTGATTCGACTAGCGGGACCAGCAATGAGCAGTTCTTC.

This clone was seen only once. The chain recombines TRBV5-6 with TRBJ2-5, with D tentatively TRBD2 (6 bases). CDR3 size: 15 residues. From germline, CDR1 is SGHDT and CDR2 YYEEEE. Trimming took 1 base from V and 5 from J, leaving 15 bases between them. This chain's CDR3 is CASSLNPGAGETQYF. For the CDR3, the DNA is TGTGCCAGCAGCTTGAATCCGGGAGCCGGGGAGACCCAGTACTTC.

The CDR3 loop is CASTEVLTYMNTEAFF. For the CDR3, the DNA is TGTGCCAGCACCGAGGTACTGACCTACATGAACACTGAAGCTTTCTTT. This chain links TRBV6-6 with TRBJ1-1; D not certain. Between the trimmed V and J ends, which lost 7 bases and 0 bases, there was a span of 18 bases. The CDR3 extends over 16 amino acids. CDR1 and CDR2 from the germline V gene are MNHNY and SVGAGI (reference sequence).

The rearrangement links TRBV10-3 to TRBJ1-3, with D unclear. The germline V and J ends were trimmed by 3 bases and 0 bases, with 6 bases remaining between them. CDR1 and CDR2 (germline): ENHRY, SYGVKD. There are 14 residues in the CDR3. The CDR3 loop reads CAISDGDSGNTIYF. As DNA, the CDR3 is TGTGCCATCAGTGACGGAGACTCTGGAAACACCATATATTTT.

The chain employs TRBV4-2 and TRBJ1-3; 7 nucleotides line up with TRBD1. From germline, CDR1 is LGHNA and CDR2 YNFKEQ. The trim removed 7 bases at V and 0 bases at J, leaving 6 bases unmatched. There are 15 residues in the CDR3. CDR3 bases: TGTGCCAGCAACCGACAGGGTAGCTCTGGAAACACCATATATTTT. Translated: CASNRQGSSGNTIYF.

The rearrangement links TRBV24-1 to TRBJ2-3; D possibly corresponds to TRBD2 (7 bases). The CDR3 is made up of 14 amino acids. Germline assignment: CDR1 KGHDR and CDR2 SFDVKD. Trimming left V 9 bases short and J 2 bases short, with 14 bases between. CDR3 protein: CATGGGQLTDTQYF. In nucleotides, the CDR3 is TGTGCCACCGGGGGGGGGCAGCTCACAGATACGCAGTATTTT.

V is TRBV5-1 and J is TRBJ2-7; no clear D gene. V lost 1 base to trimming and J lost 5 bases, with 7 bases between them. Germline V lookup: CDR1 SGHRS, CDR2 YFSETQ. This CDR3 region has 12 residues. CDR3 sequence (DNA): TGCGCCAGCAGCTTGCAGGTCGACGAGCAGTACTTC. Translated, it gives CASSLQVDEQYF.

The rearrangement uses TRBV10-2 and TRBJ2-7; D unresolved. V lost 5 bases, J lost 4 bases, and 6 bases lay in between. The CDR3 contains 11 residues. Per the germline V gene, CDR1 is WSHSY and CDR2 is SAAADI. The CDR3 DNA sequence: TGCGCCAGCAGTCTAGATTACGAGCAGTACTTC. Its protein is CASSLDYEQYF.

The table lists this clone with a few counts. The V and J genes are TRBV28 and TRBJ1-1; TRBD1 aligns across 7 bases. The CDR3 is made up of 13 amino acids. Germline CDR1 MDHEN, CDR2 SYDVKM. V was clipped by 6 bases and J by 8 bases; unmatched bases: 9. The CDR3 region is CASRRLTGHEAFF. In nucleotides, the CDR3 is TGTGCCAGCAGGCGGTTGACAGGGCACGAAGCTTTCTTT.

The V and J genes are TRBV11-2 and TRBJ1-6; D is undetermined. V was clipped by 3 bases and J by 9 bases, with 12 bases between them. Per the germline V gene, CDR1 is SGHAT and CDR2 is FQNNGV. This CDR3 contains 14 residues. The CDR3 here is CASSLVAGGSPLHF. DNA for the CDR3: TGTGCCAGCAGCTTGGTGGCGGGTGGTTCACCCCTCCACTTT.

The V and J genes are TRBV11-3 and TRBJ1-2; no clear D gene. This CDR3 has 13 residues. CDR1 is SGHNT and CDR2 is YENEEA in the germline V gene. Trimming stripped 2 bases from V and 8 bases from J, with 12 bases between. In DNA form, the CDR3 reads TGTGCCAGCAGCTTATCCGGGGAGCGGGGCTACACCTTC. It codes for CASSLSGERGYTF.

The chain employs TRBV25-1 and TRBJ2-3; TRBD2 matches 7 bases. Germline lookup yields CDR1 MGHDK and CDR2 SYGVNS. The CDR3 runs to 15 residues. Losses at the gene ends were 2 bases for V and 9 bases for J; bases not matched to a gene: 11. CDR3 DNA: TGTGCCAGCAGTGAACGATCCCGGACTAGGGACACGCAGTATTTT. It codes for CASSERSRTRDTQYF.

The rearrangement links TRBV6-6 to TRBJ2-1; TRBD2 matches at 13 bases. Trimming at V came to 5 bases and at J to 8 bases, leaving 12 bases not matched to a gene. There are 17 residues in the CDR3. Germline values: CDR1 MNHNY, CDR2 SVGAGI (reference sequence). The CDR3 coding sequence is TGTGCCAGCAGTCCACTCCTACTAGCGGGAGGGCCTCATGAGCAGTTCTTC. As protein: CASSPLLLAGGPHEQFF.

CDR3: CASSGNSGGADTQYF. The CDR3, as DNA: TGCGCCAGCAGCGGCAATAGCGGGGGGGCAGATACGCAGTATTTT. V is TRBV5-1 and J is TRBJ2-3; 11 nucleotides line up with TRBD2. J was trimmed by 4 bases and V by 4 bases; bases with no gene match: 5. CDR1 SGHRS and CDR2 YFSETQ come from the germline V gene. The CDR3 is 15 amino acids.

DNA of the CDR3: TGTGCCAGCAGCTCTGGACAGGGAGAGACCCAGTACTTC. Protein: CASSSGQGETQYF. V is TRBV11-3 and J is TRBJ2-5; 8 positions agree with TRBD1. Per germline, CDR1 SGHNT and CDR2 YENEEA. CDR3 length: 13 amino acids. V was clipped by 4 bases and J by 4 bases; unmatched bases: 2.

The chain links TRBV6-2 or TRBV6-3 to TRBJ2-7; 9 nucleotides match TRBD1. Trimming took 6 bases from V and 2 from J; bases not matched to a gene: 8. The V gene's germline CDR1 is MNHEY and CDR2 SVGEGT. The CDR3 contains 15 residues. The CDR3 is CASSQTGTGPYEQYF. CDR3 bases: TGTGCCAGCAGCCAAACCGGGACAGGGCCCTACGAGCAGTACTTC.

The chain joins TRBV5-6 to TRBJ2-7; D may be TRBD1 (5 bases). The CDR3 covers 14 residues. The germline V gene encodes CDR1 SGHDT and CDR2 YYEEEE. Trimming shortened V by 4 bases and J by 4 bases, and 15 bases separated the two germline ends. The CDR3 loop is CASSRPGITYEQYF. The CDR3 nucleotides are TGTGCCAGCAGCCGCCCAGGGATTACATACGAGCAGTACTTC.

The chain combines TRBV19 with TRBJ1-1; TRBD1 matches 7 bases. The V gene's germline CDR1 is LNHDA and CDR2 SQIVND (reference sequence). CDR3 length equals 14 residues. V was clipped by 6 bases and J by 2 bases; unmatched bases: 6. In nucleotides, the CDR3 is TGTGCCAGTAGCCCGAGGGGGCCCAACACTGAAGCTTTCTTT. The encoded protein is CASSPRGPNTEAFF.

This clone was counted between two and nine times. The V call is TRBV9, the J call TRBJ2-2; D call uncertain. This CDR3 is 13 amino acids long. CDR1 and CDR2 (germline): SGDLS, YYNGEE. V was clipped by 3 bases and J by 0 bases, with 3 bases between them. In DNA form, the CDR3 reads TGTGCCAGCAGCGATACGAACACCGGGGAGCTGTTTTTT. It yields the protein CASSDTNTGELFF.

V gene TRBV19 combines with J gene TRBJ1-1, with D unclear. With 7 bases removed from V and 0 bases from J, the gap between germline ends came to 9 bases. The CDR3 totals 13 residues. The germline gives CDR1 LNHDA, CDR2 SQIVND (reference sequence). This chain's CDR3 is CASNDELNTEAFF. The CDR3 DNA reads TGTGCCAGTAACGATGAGTTGAACACTGAAGCTTTCTTT.

The CDR3 DNA follows: TGTGCCAGCACAGCTAACTATGGCTACACCTTC. This gives the protein CASTANYGYTF. V is TRBV28 and J is TRBJ1-2; D uncertain. Trimming shortened V by 7 bases and J by 0 bases, and 3 bases separated the two germline ends. Per germline, CDR1 MDHEN and CDR2 SYDVKM. This CDR3 region has 11 residues.

This clone appeared a few times. Its ends do not fully match the called genes, so a read error is possible. The V gene is TRBV7-7, the J gene TRBJ1-5, with D possibly matching TRBD1 (5 bases). This CDR3 has 18 amino acids. Germline V gene lookup returns CDR1 SSHAT and CDR2 FNYEAQ (reference sequence). The DNA of the CDR3 is TGTGCTAGCAGCTTAGGGTGGAGCGAAGGACAAAGCAATCAGCCCCAGCATTTT. Its protein product is CASSLGWSEGQSNQPQHF.

The chain joins TRBV7-9 to TRBJ1-1; D possibly corresponds to TRBD1 (5 bases). V dropped 1 base and J dropped 3 bases, with 18 bases sitting between them. Germline CDR1 SEHNR, CDR2 FQNEAQ (reference sequence). The CDR3 totals 17 residues. CDR3 in amino acids: CASSLGSGRGSDTEAFF. The CDR3 DNA reads as TGTGCCAGCAGCTTAGGGAGTGGGAGGGGATCCGACACTGAAGCTTTCTTT.

This chain links TRBV6-5 with TRBJ1-1, with TRBD1 matching 8 bases. J gave up 7 bases and V 5 bases, and 6 bases lay outside the gene matches. Germline V gene sequence: CDR1 MNHEY, CDR2 SVGAGI. This CDR3 is 13 amino acids long. CDR3 DNA sequence: TGTGCCAGCAGTAACAGGGGGTCTCATGAAGCTTTCTTT. It codes for CASSNRGSHEAFF.

This sequence joins TRBV7-2 and TRBJ2-1; 13 bases map to TRBD2. This CDR3 contains 15 residues. CDR1 is SGHTA and CDR2 is FQGNSA in the germline V gene. V dropped 5 bases and J dropped 8; count of bases not matched to a gene: 6. CDR3: CASSPGLAGSDEQFF. As DNA, the CDR3 is TGTGCCAGCAGCCCGGGACTAGCGGGGAGCGATGAGCAGTTCTTC. The full variable domain, rest sourced from reference TRBV7-2 and TRBJ2-1, is GAGVSQSPSNKVTEKGKDVELRCDPISGHTALYWYRQSLGQGLEFLIYFQGNSAPDKSGLPSDRFSAERTGGSVSTLTIQRTQQEDSAVYLCASSPGLAGSDEQFFGPGTRLTVL.

This clone was seen a few times. V and J are TRBV5-1 and TRBJ1-4; 10 positions agree with TRBD1. J lost 6 bases, V lost 2 bases, and 1 base had no gene match. CDR1 and CDR2 (germline): SGHRS, YFSETQ. The CDR3 runs 14 residues. CDR3 region: CASSLGQGDEKLFF. Written as DNA, the CDR3 is TGCGCCAGCAGCTTAGGACAGGGGGATGAAAAACTGTTTTTT.

The rearrangement joins TRBV7-3 to TRBJ2-2; maybe TRBD1 (5 bases). Trimming removed 3 bases at V and 7 bases at J, with 9 bases between. CDR1 is SGHTA, CDR2 FQGTGA, per germline. The CDR3 runs to 13 residues. CDR3 bases: TGTGCCAGCAGCTTCAGGGTGGGCGGGGAGCTGTTTTTT. This translates into CASSFRVGGELFF.

The chain links TRBV7-2 to TRBJ1-1, with D perhaps TRBD1 (5 bases). The CDR3 consists of 17 residues. Germline V lookup: CDR1 SGHTA, CDR2 FQGNSA. With 5 bases removed from V and 3 bases from J, the gap between germline ends came to 22 bases. CDR3 loop: CASSLRGLGKTYTEAFF. The CDR3 coding sequence is TGTGCCAGCAGCCTGCGGGGGTTGGGGAAGACTTACACTGAAGCTTTCTTT.

The J gene is TRBJ2-1, the V gene TRBV7-3; D call uncertain. Deletions cut 5 bases from V and 0 bases from J, with 11 bases between. Germline CDR1 SGHTA, CDR2 FQGTGA. CDR3 size: 15 residues. The CDR3 is CASSPQGDSYNEQFF. CDR3 DNA sequence: TGTGCCAGCAGCCCCCAAGGAGACTCCTACAATGAGCAGTTCTTC. Full variable domain (outside the CDR3, taken from reference TRBV7-3 and TRBJ2-1): GAGVSQTPSNKVTEKGKYVELRCDPISGHTALYWYRQSLGQGPEFLIYFQGTGAADDSGLPNDRFFAVRPEGSVSTLKIQRTERGDSAVYLCASSPQGDSYNEQFFGPGTRLTVL.

This chain links TRBV7-8 with TRBJ2-1, with 9 bases identical to TRBD1. V lost 5 bases, J lost 6 bases, and 8 bases stayed unmatched. Germline CDR1 SGHVS, CDR2 FQNEAQ. This CDR3 comprises 15 residues. The CDR3: CASSPSWTGANEQFF. In DNA form, the CDR3 reads TGTGCCAGCAGCCCTTCTTGGACAGGGGCCAATGAGCAGTTCTTC.

The genes are TRBV15 and TRBJ1-4, with a tentative D call TRBD1 (5 bases). V gave up 5 bases and J gave up 5 bases, with 9 bases separating them. The germline CDR1 and CDR2 sequences are LNHNV and YYDKDF (reference sequence). This CDR3 spans 13 amino acids. CDR3 loop: CATSPGLNEKLFF. The CDR3 nucleotides are TGTGCCACCAGCCCAGGGCTCAATGAAAAACTGTTTTTT.

This clone was seen just once. The chain couples TRBV2 to TRBJ2-1, with TRBD1 matching over 8 bases. This CDR3 region has 14 residues. V was pared by 6 bases and J by 6 bases, with 7 bases of the junction left unmatched. Germline lookup yields CDR1 SNHLY and CDR2 FYNNEI. CDR3 sequence reads: CASRGQDVVNEQFF. CDR3 nucleotides: TGTGCCAGCAGGGGACAGGACGTCGTCAATGAGCAGTTCTTC.